Below, 27 T cell receptor beta chains from the same sample are listed, as sequenced in a study of OX40 agonist ivuxolimab in advanced cancers. TCRdb's copy holds only in-frame clones and misses some; the assay was immunoSEQ multiplex PCR. The sample includes 95,000 to 150,000 clones, 93% of them seen just once. Sample: CD4+ or CD8+ T cells sorted from blood, taken in a trial of the OX40 agonist ivuxolimab. The receptors come from an adult with an advanced solid tumor such as melanoma, head and neck, liver or kidney cancer.

CDR3: CASSINRGGELFF. CDR3 bases: TGTGCCAGTAGTATTAACCGGGGCGGGGAGCTGTTTTTT. V gene TRBV19 combines with J gene TRBJ2-2, with a weak D call TRBD2 (5 bases). This CDR3 is built from 13 residues. V was trimmed by 3 bases and J by 7 bases, leaving 9 bases between them. Germline V gene sequence: CDR1 LNHDA, CDR2 SQIVND (reference sequence). The entire variable domain, with the rest obtained from reference TRBV19 and TRBJ2-2, is as follows: DGGITQSPKYLFRKEGQNVTLSCEQNLNHDAMYWYRQDPGQGLRLIYYSQIVNDFQKGDIAEGYSVSREKKESFPLTVTSAQKNPTAFYLCASSINRGGELFFGEGSRLTVL.

This clone showed up just once. V and J are TRBV5-6 and TRBJ2-7, with 9 bases identical to TRBD2. Germline-derived CDR1 and CDR2 are SGHDT and YYEEEE. V lost 4 bases and J lost 4; bases outside the gene matches: 3. The CDR3 length is 13 residues. The CDR3 sequence is CASSAGLAYEQYF. CDR3 bases: TGTGCCAGCAGCGCCGGACTAGCGTACGAGCAGTACTTC.

The rearrangement uses TRBV15 and TRBJ2-5; 7 nucleotides line up with TRBD2. Germline V CDR1 and CDR2: LNHNV, YYDKDF (reference sequence). The V segment lost 5 bases and the J segment 5 bases; nucleotides outside the gene matches: 2. The CDR3 consists of 12 residues. CDR3 sequence: CATSLGGETQYF. The CDR3 DNA is TGTGCCACCAGCCTGGGAGGGGAGACCCAGTACTTC.

This sequence joins TRBV7-9 and TRBJ2-7; no clear D gene. The germline CDR1 and CDR2 sequences are SEHNR and FQNEAQ (reference sequence). The CDR3 is 11 residues long. Trimming took 2 bases from V and 5 from J, leaving 4 bases between them. The CDR3 sequence is CASSLQNEQYF. The DNA for the CDR3 is TGTGCCAGCAGCTTACAAAACGAGCAGTACTTC.

This clone was seen only a few times. The chain is built from TRBV2 and TRBJ2-7; unclear D gene. This CDR3 comprises 12 residues. Germline V gene sequence: CDR1 SNHLY, CDR2 FYNNEI. V dropped 6 bases and J dropped 7 bases, with 13 bases sitting between them. The chain's CDR3 is CASRRPPPEQYF. The CDR3 nucleotides are TGTGCCAGCAGGAGGCCCCCTCCTGAGCAGTACTTC.

This clone is a singleton in its sample. The CDR3 DNA follows: TGTGCCAGCAGCATGACTAGGAGCTCCTACAATGAGCAGTTCTTC. It codes for CASSMTRSSYNEQFF. This chain links TRBV7-2 with TRBJ2-1, with D tentatively TRBD2 (6 bases). V was shortened by 5 bases and J by 0 bases, with 11 bases between the two germline ends. Germline CDR1 SGHTA, CDR2 FQGNSA. This CDR3 is built from 15 residues.

The J gene is TRBJ1-6, the V gene TRBV5-1, with D tentatively TRBD1 (5 bases). Germline values: CDR1 SGHRS, CDR2 YFSETQ. The CDR3 runs to 14 residues. Trimming removed 3 bases at V and 7 bases at J, with 11 bases between. CDR3 DNA: TGCGCCAGCAGCTATGGGACGGAGAATTCACCCCTCCACTTT. Translating gives CASSYGTENSPLHF.

The chain is built from TRBV6-6 and TRBJ1-5; D is uncertain. Germline V CDR1 and CDR2: MNHNY, SVGAGI (reference sequence). The V gene lost 6 bases and the J gene lost 1 base, with 7 bases spanning the gap. This CDR3 has 13 residues. CDR3 in amino acids: CASRFDSNQPQHF. The CDR3 bases are TGTGCCAGCAGATTCGACAGCAATCAGCCCCAGCATTTT.

V usage is TRBV21-1 and J usage is TRBJ2-1. TRBV21-1 is noted as a pseudogene. CDR3 size: 17 residues. DNA of the CDR3: TGTGCCAGCAGCAAAGTTGTGGGTGGGACCCCCACGGATGAGCAGTTCTTC. The encoded protein is CASSKVVGGTPTDEQFF.

The chain employs TRBV5-5 and TRBJ2-2; D may be TRBD1 (6 bases). CDR3 length: 16 residues. Per germline, CDR1 SGHKS and CDR2 YYEKEE (reference sequence). V lost 4 bases, J lost 1 base, and 14 bases lay in between. The CDR3 loop reads CASSSTGTLNTGELFF. CDR3 DNA: TGTGCCAGCAGCAGCACAGGGACCTTGAACACCGGGGAGCTGTTTTTT. The full variable domain, in which reference TRBV5-5 and TRBJ2-2 provide the parts outside the CDR3, is DAGVTQSPTHLIKTRGQQVTLRCSPISGHKSVSWYQQVLGQGPQFIFQYYEKEERGRGNFPDRFSARQFPNYSSELNVNALLLGDSALYLCASSSTGTLNTGELFFGEGSRLTVL.

This chain links TRBV5-1 with TRBJ2-7, with 10 positions matching TRBD1. Germline CDR1 is SGHRS and CDR2 is YFSETQ. The ends lost 2 bases at V and 1 base at J; junction bases unmatched: 3. The CDR3 has 15 amino acids. Written as DNA, the CDR3 is TGCGCCAGCAGCTTACAGGGACAGGGGTCCTACGAGCAGTACTTC. It yields the protein CASSLQGQGSYEQYF. Based on the CDR3 plus reference TRBV5-1 and TRBJ2-7, the full variable domain is KAGVTQTPRYLIKTRGQQVTLSCSPISGHRSVSWYQQTPGQGLQFLFEYFSETQRNKGNFPGRFSGRQFSNSRSEMNVSTLELGDSALYLCASSLQGQGSYEQYFGPGTRLTVT.

This rearrangement joins TRBV10-1 to TRBJ1-4; 9 nucleotides align to TRBD1. Trimming at V came to 6 bases and at J to 4 bases, leaving 12 bases not matched to a gene. CDR3 length: 17 amino acids. In germline, CDR1 is WNHNN, CDR2 SYGVQD (reference sequence). CDR3 protein: CASSRGQGGGVNEKLFF. The CDR3 DNA sequence: TGCGCCAGCAGCCGGGGACAGGGCGGCGGAGTTAATGAAAAACTGTTTTTT.

Points on this clone: A read error may account for a junction end that differs from germline. The rearrangement links TRBV2 to TRBJ1-1, with TRBD1 identical over 8 bases. The V gene's germline CDR1 is SNHLY and CDR2 FYNNEI. This CDR3 contains 12 residues. The CDR3 protein is CASRNLQGVYLF. As DNA, the CDR3 is TGTGCCAGCAGAAACCTACAGGGGGTCTACCTCTTT. The variable domain in full, completed from reference TRBV2 and TRBJ1-1, reads EPEVTQTPSHQVTQMGQEVILRCVPISNHLYFYWYRQILGQKVEFLVSFYNNEISEKSEIFDDQFSVERPDGSNFTLKIRSTKLEDSAMYFCASRNLQGVYLFGQGTRLTVV.

The chain links TRBV10-1 to TRBJ1-4; a weak D match, TRBD1 (6 bases). The length of the CDR3 is 15 residues. CDR1 and CDR2 from the germline V gene are WNHNN and SYGVQD (reference sequence). Trimming stripped 0 bases from V and 7 bases from J, with 12 bases between. In DNA form, the CDR3 reads TGCGCCAGCAGTGAGTCCGGACAGTTAGGTGAAAAACTGTTTTTT. Its translation: CASSESGQLGEKLFF.

The rearrangement uses TRBV19 and TRBJ2-5, with TRBD1 matching over 9 bases. With 8 bases clipped from V and 2 bases from J, the junction kept 3 bases outside the gene matches. The CDR3 extends over 13 amino acids. From germline, CDR1 is LNHDA and CDR2 SQIVND (reference sequence). The CDR3 nucleotides are TGTGCCAGTGCCGGGACAGGGCAAGAGACCCAGTACTTC. Amino acids: CASAGTGQETQYF.

The chain combines TRBV29-1 with TRBJ2-7; possible D gene TRBD2, 6 bases. The CDR3 length is 13 residues. Germline V gene sequence: CDR1 SQVTM, CDR2 ANQGSEA. Trimming stripped 4 bases from V and 0 bases from J, with 10 bases between. CDR3 bases: TGCAGCGTTGCGAGCGGGCCCTCCTACGAGCAGTACTTC. The encoded protein is CSVASGPSYEQYF.

The V and J genes are TRBV28 and TRBJ2-7; 12 bases fit TRBD2. This CDR3 contains 14 residues. Germline CDR1 and CDR2: MDHEN and SYDVKM. J lost 5 bases, V lost 4 bases, and 3 bases had no gene match. DNA for the CDR3: TGTGCCAGCAGTTCTAGCGGGGGGGCGAACGAGCAGTACTTC. Translating gives CASSSSGGANEQYF.

This clone has a handful of counts. The chain joins TRBV5-5 to TRBJ2-7, with D possibly TRBD1 on 5 matching bases. This CDR3 has 13 residues. V was trimmed by 0 bases and J by 6 bases, leaving 10 bases between them. Germline V gives CDR1 SGHKS, CDR2 YYEKEE (reference sequence). In DNA form, the CDR3 reads TGTGCCAGCAGCTTGGCCGCAGGGCTCGAGCAGTACTTC. Translation: CASSLAAGLEQYF. Filled out from reference TRBV5-5 and TRBJ2-7, the complete variable domain reads DAGVTQSPTHLIKTRGQQVTLRCSPISGHKSVSWYQQVLGQGPQFIFQYYEKEERGRGNFPDRFSARQFPNYSSELNVNALLLGDSALYLCASSLAAGLEQYFGPGTRLTVT.

The chain carries TRBV5-4 and TRBJ2-5; D gene unclear. Trimming left V 0 bases short and J 5 bases short, with 5 bases between. CDR1 is SGHNT and CDR2 is YYREEE in the germline V gene (reference sequence). The CDR3 extends over 12 amino acids. CDR3 coding DNA: TGTGCCAGCAGCTTGGATCGCGAGACCCAGTACTTC. Translation: CASSLDRETQYF.

V and J are TRBV19 and TRBJ1-6, with D possibly being TRBD1 (5 bases). V was cut by 10 bases and J by 2 bases, with 15 bases left in between. The CDR3 sequence is 15 residues long. Germline V CDR1 and CDR2: LNHDA, SQIVND (reference sequence). CDR3 bases: TGTGCCACTAAAACAGGAACAACCTATAATTCACCCCTCCACTTT. Translation gives CATKTGTTYNSPLHF.

The V gene is TRBV28, the J gene TRBJ2-7; TRBD2 aligns across 7 bases. Germline lookup yields CDR1 MDHEN and CDR2 SYDVKM. V trimming: 6 bases; J trimming: 2 bases; junction bases outside the gene matches: 1. The CDR3 contains 12 residues. The CDR3 reads CASRSGTYEQYF. The CDR3 region has the DNA TGTGCCAGCAGGAGCGGGACCTACGAGCAGTACTTC.

The V and J genes are TRBV27 and TRBJ2-1, with 7 bases matching TRBD1. This CDR3 spans 17 amino acids. J gave up 4 bases and V 4 bases, and 13 bases lay outside the gene matches. The V gene's germline CDR1 is MNHEY and CDR2 SMNVEV (reference sequence). CDR3 coding DNA: TGTGCCAGCAGTTGCCCGACAGGGCCATTGGATTACAATGAGCAGTTCTTC. Encoded protein: CASSCPTGPLDYNEQFF.

The chain combines TRBV4-1 with TRBJ2-3; 8 positions agree with TRBD2. The CDR3 consists of 18 residues. Germline assignment: CDR1 MGHRA and CDR2 YSYEKL. J lost 1 base, V lost 1 base, and 10 bases had no gene match. CDR3 sequence (DNA): TGCGCCAGCAGCCAAGCTGCGAGCGGGAGTGGACGCACAGATACGCAGTATTTT. It specifies CASSQAASGSGRTDTQYF.

This clone was seen just once. V usage is TRBV11-2 and J usage is TRBJ2-2, with D tentatively TRBD1 (5 bases). V was cut by 2 bases and J by 1 base, with 11 bases left in between. The CDR3 runs to 16 residues. The germline gives CDR1 SGHAT, CDR2 FQNNGV. CDR3 residues: CASSLWGSLNTGELFF. CDR3 coding DNA: TGTGCCAGCAGCTTATGGGGCTCTCTGAACACCGGGGAGCTGTTTTTT. The full variable domain, its missing parts supplied by reference TRBV11-2 and TRBJ2-2, is EAGVAQSPRYKIIEKRQSVAFWCNPISGHATLYWYQQILGQGPKLLIQFQNNGVVDDSQLPKDRFSAERLKGVDSTLKIQPAKLEDSAVYLCASSLWGSLNTGELFFGEGSRLTVL.

Comment on this clone: One end of the junction varies from germline; a read error may be responsible. The V and J genes are TRBV5-1 and TRBJ2-3; D is perhaps TRBD2 (7 bases). This CDR3 comprises 15 residues. The germline V gene has CDR1 SGHRS and CDR2 YFSETQ. CDR3 coding DNA: TGCGCCAGCAGCCCCGGGGGGCCAAGCACGGATACGCAGTATTTT. This sequence encodes CASSPGGPSTDTQYF.

The CDR3 sequence: CASSSTLGTGGNQPQHF. The CDR3 coding sequence is TGTGCCAGCAGCTCTACCTTAGGGACAGGGGGCAATCAGCCCCAGCATTTT. V and J are TRBV7-9 and TRBJ1-5; 10 nucleotides line up with TRBD1. The V gene end was trimmed by 4 bases and the J gene end by 2 bases; junction bases not matched to a gene: 8. This CDR3 has 17 amino acids. In germline, CDR1 is SEHNR, CDR2 FQNEAQ (reference sequence).

The chain links TRBV28 to TRBJ1-5, with TRBD1 matching 10 bases. Germline lookup yields CDR1 MDHEN and CDR2 SYDVKM. CDR3 length: 17 residues. V trimming: 6 bases; J trimming: 0 bases; junction bases outside the gene matches: 8. The CDR3 DNA is TGTGCCAGCAGCCGGGACAGGGGCGGATATAGCAATCAGCCCCAGCATTTT. It encodes CASSRDRGGYSNQPQHF. The whole variable domain, remainder taken from reference TRBV28 and TRBJ1-5, is DVKVTQSSRYLVKRTGEKVFLECVQDMDHENMFWYRQDPGLGLRLIYFSYDVKMKEKGDIPEGYSVSREKKERFSLILESASTNQTSMYLCASSRDRGGYSNQPQHFGDGTRLSIL.